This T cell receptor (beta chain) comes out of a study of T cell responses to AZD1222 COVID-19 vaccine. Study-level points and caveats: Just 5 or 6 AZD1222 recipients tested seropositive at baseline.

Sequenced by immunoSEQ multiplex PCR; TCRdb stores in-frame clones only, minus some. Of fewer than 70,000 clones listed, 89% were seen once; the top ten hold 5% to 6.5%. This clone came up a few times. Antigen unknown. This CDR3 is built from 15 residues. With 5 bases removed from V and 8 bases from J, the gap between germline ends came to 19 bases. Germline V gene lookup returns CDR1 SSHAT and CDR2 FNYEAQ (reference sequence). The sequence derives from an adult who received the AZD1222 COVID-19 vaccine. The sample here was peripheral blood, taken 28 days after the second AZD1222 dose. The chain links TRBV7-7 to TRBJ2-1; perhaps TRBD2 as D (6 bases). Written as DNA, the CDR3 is TGTGCCAGCAGCCCGGGACTTGGGTCTAAGGATGAGCAGTTCTTC. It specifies CASSPGLGSKDEQFF.